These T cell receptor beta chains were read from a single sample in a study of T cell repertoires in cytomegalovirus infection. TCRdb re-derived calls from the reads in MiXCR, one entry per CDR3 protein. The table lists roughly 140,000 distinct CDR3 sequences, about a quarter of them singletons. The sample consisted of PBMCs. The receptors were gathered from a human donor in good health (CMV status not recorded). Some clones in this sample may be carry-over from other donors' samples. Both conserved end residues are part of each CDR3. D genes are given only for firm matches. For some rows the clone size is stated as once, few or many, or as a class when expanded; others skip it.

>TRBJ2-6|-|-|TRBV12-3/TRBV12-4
CASSTPGSSGANVLTF
TGTGCCAGCAGCACGCCCGGGAGCTCTGGGGCCAACGTCCTGACTTTC
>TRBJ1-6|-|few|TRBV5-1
CASSGGDTNSPLHF
TGCGCCAGCTCTGGGGGTGACACTAATTCACCCCTCCACTTT
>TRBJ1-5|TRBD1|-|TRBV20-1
CRARVRGQGEQPQHF
TGCAGAGCTAGAGTTCGCGGACAGGGGGAGCAGCCCCAGCATTTT
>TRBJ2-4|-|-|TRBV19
CASTGFGGLGKNIQYF
TGTGCCAGTACGGGATTCGGGGGACTTGGCAAAAACATTCAGTACTTC
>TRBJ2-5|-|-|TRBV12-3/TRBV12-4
CASSADVAPETQYF
TGTGCCAGCAGTGCAGACGTAGCGCCCGAGACCCAGTACTTC
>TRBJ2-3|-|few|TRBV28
CASSLFGGTEPPDTQYF
TGTGCCAGCAGTTTATTTGGCGGGACTGAGCCCCCAGATACGCAGTATTTT
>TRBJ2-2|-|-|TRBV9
CTSSAPVGGELFF
TGTACCAGCAGCGCTCCGGTGGGCGGGGAGCTGTTTTTT
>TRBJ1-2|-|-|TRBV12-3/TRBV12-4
CASRPPGTYYGYTF
TGTGCCAGCAGACCCCCCGGGACCTACTATGGCTACACCTTC
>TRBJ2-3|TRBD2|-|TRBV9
CASSAGLAGKDTQYF
TGTGCCAGCAGCGCCGGACTAGCGGGAAAAGATACGCAGTATTTT
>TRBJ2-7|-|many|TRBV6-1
CASASSYPRDHEQYF
TGTGCCAGCGCGAGTAGTTACCCCAGGGACCACGAGCAGTACTTC
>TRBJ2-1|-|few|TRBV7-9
CASSRPSSNEQFF
TGTGCCAGCAGCCGCCCCAGCAGCAATGAGCAGTTCTTC
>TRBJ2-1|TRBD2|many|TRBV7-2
CASSFFSGSSYNEQFF
TGTGCCAGCAGCTTTTTTAGCGGGAGTTCTTACAATGAGCAGTTCTTC
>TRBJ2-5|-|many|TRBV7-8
CASRRGGGYQETQYF
TGTGCCAGCAGGAGGGGGGGGGGTTACCAAGAGACCCAGTACTTC
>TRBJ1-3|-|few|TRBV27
CASSLTSGNTIYF
TGTGCCAGCAGTTTAACATCTGGAAACACCATATATTTT
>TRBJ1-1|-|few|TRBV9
CASAKEVNTEAFF
TGTGCCAGCGCTAAAGAGGTCAACACTGAAGCTTTCTTT
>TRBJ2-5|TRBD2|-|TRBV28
CASRAGGPQETQYF
TGTGCCAGCAGAGCGGGAGGGCCACAAGAGACCCAGTACTTC
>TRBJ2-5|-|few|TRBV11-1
CASSLSVAGQETQYF
TGTGCCAGCAGCTTATCCGTGGCAGGTCAAGAGACCCAGTACTTC
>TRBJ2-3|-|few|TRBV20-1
CSASMGEDTQYF
TGCAGTGCTAGCATGGGGGAAGATACGCAGTATTTT
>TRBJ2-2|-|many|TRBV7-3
CASSPSFSGGTGELFF
TGTGCCAGCAGCCCAAGCTTTAGCGGAGGCACCGGGGAGCTGTTTTTT
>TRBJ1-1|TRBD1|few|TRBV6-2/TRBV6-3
CASSYLGGANTEAFF
TGTGCCAGCAGTTACCTAGGGGGCGCGAACACTGAAGCTTTCTTT
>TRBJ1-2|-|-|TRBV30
CAWSNGYGYTF
TGTGCCTGGAGTAACGGCTATGGCTACACCTTC
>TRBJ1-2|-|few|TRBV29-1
CSVVGNGYTF
TGCAGCGTTGTAGGGAATGGCTACACCTTC
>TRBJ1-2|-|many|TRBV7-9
CASSQGNYGYTF
TGTGCCAGCAGCCAGGGGAACTATGGCTACACCTTC
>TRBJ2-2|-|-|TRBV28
CASSLGDRETGELFF
TGTGCCAGCAGTTTGGGGGACCGTGAAACCGGGGAGCTGTTTTTT
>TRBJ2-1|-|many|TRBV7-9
CASSLRGDAYFYNEQFF
TGTGCCAGCAGCTTACGCGGGGACGCCTATTTCTACAATGAGCAGTTCTTC
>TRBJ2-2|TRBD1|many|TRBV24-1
CATSDLGTANTGELFF
TGTGCCACCAGTGATTTGGGGACAGCGAACACCGGGGAGCTGTTTTTT
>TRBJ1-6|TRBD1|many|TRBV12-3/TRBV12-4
CASSFGRDSSYNSPLHF
TGTGCCAGCAGTTTTGGGCGGGACAGCTCCTATAATTCACCCCTCCACTTT
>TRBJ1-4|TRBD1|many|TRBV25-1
CASSSGQGATSEKLFF
TGTGCCAGCAGTAGCGGGCAGGGGGCGACCAGTGAAAAACTGTTTTTT
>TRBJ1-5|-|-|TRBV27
CASSYLGGSNQPQHF
TGTGCCAGCAGTTATCTGGGGGGAAGCAATCAGCCCCAGCATTTT
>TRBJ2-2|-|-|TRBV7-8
CASSLQTGGVVGGELFF
TGTGCCAGCAGCTTACAAACAGGGGGGGTGGTCGGCGGGGAGCTGTTTTTT
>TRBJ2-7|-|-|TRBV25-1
CASSGDVGEQYF
TGTGCCAGCAGTGGGGACGTCGGCGAGCAGTACTTC
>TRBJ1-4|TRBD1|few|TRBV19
CASRRQGQGRTKEKLFF
TGTGCCAGTAGACGCCAAGGACAGGGGAGGACGAAGGAAAAACTGTTTTTT
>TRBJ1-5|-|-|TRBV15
CATSSVNQPQHF
TGTGCCACCAGCAGTGTTAATCAGCCCCAGCATTTT
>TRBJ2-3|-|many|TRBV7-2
CASSLGGAPTDTQYF
TGTGCCAGCAGCTTGGGCGGGGCCCCCACAGATACGCAGTATTTT
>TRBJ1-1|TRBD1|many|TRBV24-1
CATSPGGNTEAFF
TGTGCCACCAGTCCAGGGGGCAACACTGAAGCTTTCTTT